A selection of T cell receptor beta chains follows, all from one sample in a study of CD8+ T cells in alopecia areata. Method: immunoSEQ multiplex PCR; TCRdb's copy keeps in-frame clones and lacks some. This table has 210,000 or so clones, 66% appearing once. The sequencing here drew on CD4+ T cells sorted from blood, taken around week 46, from a patient treated with tofacitinib. The receptors stem from a human donor with alopecia areata. Each CDR3 is given with its conserved first and last residue. The order of the fields is J gene, clone size, V gene, D gene, CDR3 protein, CDR3 DNA. D genes are given only for firm matches. Size tells how often a clone was seen (once, few, many) or the class of an expanded clone, and some rows leave it out.

>TRBJ2-7|.|TRBV29-1|.
CSVLDRLGYEQYF
TGCAGCGTTTTAGACAGGCTGGGCTACGAGCAGTACTTC
>TRBJ2-2|.|TRBV29-1|.
CSVEDQVGELFF
TGCAGCGTTGAAGATCAGGTCGGGGAGCTGTTTTTT
>TRBJ2-3|.|TRBV5-1|.
CASSVDSTADTQYF
TGCGCCAGCAGCGTGGACAGCACGGCAGATACGCAGTATTTT
>TRBJ2-3|.|TRBV7-3|.
CASSLYAVGGAGDTQYF
TGTGCCAGCAGCTTATATGCGGTCGGTGGGGCAGGAGATACGCAGTATTTT
>TRBJ2-6|few|TRBV2|.
CASSRVISGANVLTF
TGTGCCAGCAGCAGGGTCATCTCTGGGGCCAACGTCCTGACTTTC
>TRBJ1-2|.|TRBV4-3|.
CASSQGAGDYTF
TGCGCCAGCAGCCAAGGAGCAGGCGACTACACCTTC
>TRBJ2-7|once|TRBV6-6|.
CASTGLAYEQYF
TGTGCCAGCACCGGACTGGCCTACGAGCAGTACTTC
>TRBJ1-5|few|TRBV12-5|.
CASGLDHQPQHF
TGTGCTAGTGGTTTGGACCATCAGCCCCAGCATTTT
>TRBJ2-1|.|TRBV29-1|TRBD2
CSVASLAGDHNEQFF
TGCAGCGTTGCCTCCCTAGCGGGGGACCACAATGAGCAGTTCTTC
>TRBJ2-3|.|TRBV6-5|.
CASSYPGGSTDTQYF
TGTGCCAGCAGTTACCCAGGGGGGAGCACAGATACGCAGTATTTT
>TRBJ2-4|.|TRBV29-1|.
CSAVRSSGGGKNIQYF
TGCAGCGCCGTCCGGTCGTCCGGGGGAGGCAAAAACATTCAGTACTTC
>TRBJ2-3|few|TRBV23-1|TRBD1
CASSVSRDRNSSTDTQYF
TGCGCCAGCAGTGTTTCCCGGGACAGGAATTCTAGCACAGATACGCAGTATTTT
>TRBJ2-7|.|TRBV2|.
CASSGPVEQYF
TGTGCCAGCAGCGGACCGGTGGAGCAGTACTTC
>TRBJ2-7|.|TRBV27|.
CASRRTGTYEQYF
TGTGCCAGCAGACGGACTGGGACCTACGAGCAGTACTTC
>TRBJ2-7|.|TRBV9|.
CASSTSRGGPVF
TGTGCCAGCAGCACCTCGAGGGGGGGCCCCGTCTTC
>TRBJ2-5|.|TRBV19|.
CASSFQSGTQYF
TGTGCCAGTAGTTTCCAGTCCGGGACCCAGTACTTC
>TRBJ2-7|few|TRBV7-8|TRBD2
CASSLPQAGGPEQYF
TGTGCCAGCAGCCTCCCCCAGGCGGGGGGGCCGGAGCAGTACTTC
>TRBJ2-6|.|TRBV18|.
CASSPASGANVLTF
TGTGCCAGCTCACCAGCCTCTGGGGCCAACGTCCTGACTTTC
>TRBJ1-5|.|TRBV2|.
CASSEQGDQPQHF
TGTGCCAGCAGTGAACAGGGAGATCAGCCCCAGCATTTT
>TRBJ2-1|many|TRBV27|TRBD2
CASSLSLAGGSNEQFF
TGTGCCAGCAGTTTGTCACTAGCGGGGGGTAGCAATGAGCAGTTCTTC
>TRBJ2-3|few|TRBV5-1|TRBD1
CASSLGDRGHTDTQYF
TGCGCCAGCAGCTTGGGGGACAGGGGGCACACAGATACGCAGTATTTT
>TRBJ2-2|.|TRBV7-8|TRBD1
CASIKPTGLLNTGELFF
TGTGCCAGCATCAAACCGACAGGGCTCTTGAACACCGGGGAGCTGTTTTTT
>TRBJ1-2|.|TRBV4-3|.
CASSQDRDRGYTF
TGCGCCAGCAGCCAAGATCGAGACCGAGGCTACACCTTC
>TRBJ2-5|.|TRBV7-8|TRBD2
CASSRDYQQETQYF
TGTGCCAGCAGCAGGGACTACCAACAAGAGACCCAGTACTTC
>TRBJ2-5|.|TRBV15|TRBD2
CATRPGRDHGETQYF
TGTGCCACCAGACCGGGGAGGGACCATGGGGAGACCCAGTACTTC
>TRBJ1-1|.|TRBV7-2|.
CASSWAATEAFF
TGTGCCAGCAGCTGGGCCGCCACTGAAGCTTTCTTT
>TRBJ1-2|.|TRBV2|TRBD1
CASSEALGQDGYGYTF
TGTGCCAGCAGTGAAGCTCTAGGACAGGACGGCTATGGCTACACCTTC
>TRBJ2-3|.|TRBV5-1|TRBD1
CASSLEGTGVGDTQYF
TGCGCCAGCAGCTTGGAAGGGACAGGGGTTGGAGATACGCAGTATTTT
>TRBJ2-7|.|TRBV5-1|.
CASFQSHYEQYF
TGCGCCAGCTTTCAGAGCCATTACGAGCAGTACTTC
>TRBJ1-1|.|TRBV4-3|.
CASSQIQGTEAFF
TGCGCCAGCAGCCAAATACAGGGAACTGAAGCTTTCTTT
>TRBJ1-2|.|TRBV7-2|TRBD1
CASSPDRGYEGYTF
TGTGCCAGCAGCCCGGACAGGGGTTACGAGGGCTACACCTTC
>TRBJ2-1|.|TRBV9|.
CASSVAGGPNWEQFF
TGTGCCAGCAGCGTAGCGGGGGGCCCGAACTGGGAGCAGTTCTTC
>TRBJ1-1|.|TRBV5-4|.
CASSRYRERATEAFF
TGTGCCAGCAGCCGGTACAGGGAGAGGGCCACTGAAGCTTTCTTT
>TRBJ2-2|.|TRBV7-8|.
CASSPGAGGELFF
TGTGCCAGCAGCCCGGGGGCTGGCGGGGAGCTGTTTTTT
>TRBJ1-2|few|TRBV4-3|.
CASSQEVISNYGYTF
TGCGCCAGCAGCCAAGAAGTAATCTCGAACTATGGCTACACCTTC
>TRBJ2-2|.|TRBV7-9|.
CASSLTEKAGELFF
TGTGCCAGCAGCCTGACAGAGAAAGCCGGGGAGCTGTTTTTT
>TRBJ1-2|few|TRBV4-3|TRBD1
CASSQDHDRVNYGYTF
TGCGCCAGCAGCCAAGATCATGACAGGGTTAACTATGGCTACACCTTC
>TRBJ2-3|.|TRBV11-2|.
CASSSRDTQYF
TGTGCCAGCAGCTCCCGCGATACGCAGTATTTT
>TRBJ1-5|.|TRBV7-2|.
CASSLEGGNQPQHF
TGTGCCAGCAGCTTAGAAGGGGGCAATCAGCCCCAGCATTTT
>TRBJ2-1|.|TRBV4-3|TRBD2
CASSQRSGGGANEQFF
TGCGCCAGCAGCCAACGTAGCGGGGGCGGGGCCAATGAGCAGTTCTTC
>TRBJ2-3|.|TRBV29-1|.
CSHDVSTDTQYF
TGCAGCCACGACGTCAGCACAGATACGCAGTATTTT
>TRBJ2-2|.|TRBV9|.
CASSDRINTGELFF
TGTGCCAGCAGCGACAGGATCAACACCGGGGAGCTGTTTTTT
>TRBJ1-6|.|TRBV5-6|.
CASSLWVVRGSYNSPLHF
TGTGCCAGCAGCTTGTGGGTGGTGAGGGGCTCCTATAATTCACCCCTCCACTTT
>TRBJ1-4|.|TRBV29-1|TRBD1
CSVGGQGGEKLFF
TGCAGCGTTGGAGGGCAGGGGGGTGAAAAACTGTTTTTT
>TRBJ1-5|.|TRBV6-5|.
CASSTDRFMVRHF
TGTGCCAGCAGTACAGACAGGTTTATGGTGCGGCATTTT
>TRBJ1-1|.|TRBV30|.
CAWSDTAEAFF
TGTGCCTGGAGTGATACAGCTGAAGCTTTCTTT
>TRBJ1-1|.|TRBV5-1|.
CASSPSQRESEAFF
TGCGCCAGCAGCCCTAGTCAACGGGAGTCTGAAGCTTTCTTT
>TRBJ2-5|.|TRBV30|.
CAWSGFRETQYF
TGTGCCTGGAGTGGATTCAGGGAGACCCAGTACTTC
>TRBJ2-5|.|TRBV2|.
CASSVGGETQYF
TGTGCCAGCAGTGTGGGGGGCGAGACCCAGTACTTC
>TRBJ1-4|few|TRBV4-3|.
CASSQDARTNEKLFF
TGCGCCAGCAGCCAAGACGCCAGGACTAATGAAAAACTGTTTTTT
>TRBJ1-6|.|TRBV4-3|.
CASSQDLSGQGGSPLHF
TGCGCCAGCAGCCAAGATCTGTCAGGACAAGGAGGTTCACCCCTCCACTTT